The 22 T cell receptor beta chains listed next were all sequenced from one sample in a study of cytomegalovirus exposure and HLA in healthy donors. Use of 60 Vbeta and 13 Jbeta primers characterized the PCR. The table came from immunoSEQ multiplex PCR; TCRdb's copy has only in-frame clones and leaves some out. The sample shows over 100,000 clones, about a tenth of them seen only once. Sequencing input: PBMCs. These receptors were taken from a man aged 40-49 years in good health and CMV-seropositive.

The V gene is TRBV6-6, the J gene TRBJ2-1, with D unclear. V was shortened by 5 bases and J by 0 bases, with 14 bases between the two germline ends. This CDR3 is 16 amino acids long. CDR1 is MNHNY and CDR2 is SVGAGI in the germline V gene (reference sequence). The CDR3: CASSPLSRYSYNEQFF. The CDR3 DNA reads TGTGCCAGCAGTCCCCTAAGTCGATACTCCTACAATGAGCAGTTCTTC.

This chain links TRBV11-3 with TRBJ2-1; D unresolved. The CDR3 loop spans 13 amino acids. Looked up from germline, CDR1 is SGHNT and CDR2 is YENEEA. V shed 0 bases and J shed 8 bases, with 8 bases lying between them. CDR3: CASSLEFPDEQFF. The CDR3 DNA follows: TGTGCCAGCAGCTTAGAGTTCCCGGATGAGCAGTTCTTC.

The genes are TRBV9 and TRBJ2-1, with 10 bases fitting TRBD1. The ends lost 3 bases at V and 5 bases at J; junction bases unmatched: 5. CDR1 is SGDLS and CDR2 is YYNGEE in the germline V gene. This CDR3 has 15 residues. The CDR3 loop is CASSAGQGNNNEQFF. The CDR3 DNA is TGTGCCAGCAGCGCGGGACAGGGGAACAACAATGAGCAGTTCTTC.

This sequence joins TRBV19 and TRBJ2-1, with D possibly TRBD2 on 6 matching bases. CDR1 LNHDA and CDR2 SQIVND come from the germline V gene (reference sequence). V lost 9 bases, J lost 3 bases, and 12 bases lay in between. The CDR3 length is 13 residues. CDR3 nucleotides: TGTGCCAGATGGGAGGAACGCTACAATGAGCAGTTCTTC. Protein: CARWEERYNEQFF.

The gene calls are TRBV13 and TRBJ2-1; 7 bases are a match to TRBD2. The CDR3 runs 14 residues. The junction had 4 bases not matched to a gene; V was cut back by 3 bases and J by 5 bases. CDR1 and CDR2 (germline): PRHDT, FYEKMQ (reference sequence). The CDR3 region has the DNA TGTGCCAGCAGCTTCGGCAGCGGGAACAATGAGCAGTTCTTC. It translates to CASSFGSGNNEQFF. Drawing the rest from reference TRBV13 and TRBJ2-1, the complete variable domain is AAGVIQSPRHLIKEKRETATLKCYPIPRHDTVYWYQQGPGQDPQFLISFYEKMQSDKGSIPDRFSAQQFSDYHSELNMSSLELGDSALYFCASSFGSGNNEQFFGPGTRLTVL.

This clone has only a few counts. This sequence joins TRBV6-1 and TRBJ1-5; no clear D gene. V dropped 6 bases and J dropped 4 bases, with 13 bases sitting between them. The CDR3 consists of 14 residues. Germline V gene data show CDR1 as MNHNS and CDR2 as SASEGT. The CDR3 protein is CASRDLTINQPQHF. As DNA, the CDR3 is TGTGCCAGCAGGGATCTAACTATAAATCAGCCCCAGCATTTT.

This clone was recorded a few times. The chain uses TRBV28 and TRBJ1-2, with 7 bases aligning to TRBD1. V was pared by 5 bases and J by 4 bases, with 7 bases of the junction left unmatched. Looked up from germline, CDR1 is MDHEN and CDR2 is SYDVKM. The CDR3 runs 14 residues. CDR3 bases: TGTGCCAGCAGTACCACAGGGGAAAGCTATGGCTACACCTTC. The encoded protein is CASSTTGESYGYTF.

The chain employs TRBV19 and TRBJ2-3; 12 bases fit TRBD2. The CDR3 has 15 amino acids. Per the germline V gene, CDR1 is LNHDA and CDR2 is SQIVND (reference sequence). Losses at the gene ends were 6 bases for V and 1 base for J; bases not matched to a gene: 2. CDR3 sequence reads: CASRTSGSGTDTQYF. CDR3 in DNA: TGTGCCAGTAGGACTAGCGGGAGTGGCACAGATACGCAGTATTTT.

This clone came up a few times. The chain is built from TRBV28 and TRBJ1-1, with no clear D. Trimming stripped 4 bases from V and 10 bases from J, with 10 bases between. This CDR3 comprises 11 residues. Germline CDR1 MDHEN, CDR2 SYDVKM. The CDR3 loop is CASSSRLGAFF. CDR3 bases: TGTGCCAGCAGTTCCCGACTCGGAGCTTTCTTT.

Within the sample, this clone is medium-sized (0.01 to 0.1%). The same CDR3 arises from other DNA sequences in this sample as well. This chain connects TRBV6-4 to TRBJ2-1; weak D call: TRBD2 (6 bases). The CDR3 consists of 15 residues. From germline, CDR1 is MRHNA and CDR2 SNTAGT. The V and J ends lost 0 bases and 0 bases respectively, with 6 bases between them. DNA for the CDR3: TGTGCCAGCAGTGACTCTAGCGGCTCCTACAATGAGCAGTTCTTC. This codes for CASSDSSGSYNEQFF.

Points on this clone: The sample holds other DNA sequences that translate to the same CDR3. The chain combines TRBV29-1 with TRBJ1-1; possibly TRBD1 for D (6 bases). In germline, CDR1 is SQVTM, CDR2 ANQGSEA. This CDR3 spans 11 amino acids. V was clipped by 3 bases and J by 6 bases, with 8 bases between them. The CDR3 DNA reads as TGCAGCGTTGAGGGGGCAGCTGAAGCTTTCTTT. This encodes CSVEGAAEAFF.

This clone was detected only a few times. The genes are TRBV4-1 and TRBJ2-3; tentative D call: TRBD1 (7 bases). V was shortened by 4 bases and J by 11 bases, with 28 bases between the two germline ends. In germline, CDR1 is MGHRA, CDR2 YSYEKL. The CDR3 sequence is 17 residues long. Here the CDR3 reads CASSPRAGGRGGSEQYF. The DNA of the CDR3 is TGCGCCAGCAGCCCCCGAGCAGGGGGGAGAGGGGGGTCGGAGCAGTATTTT.

This clone turned up a few times. The gene calls are TRBV23-1 and TRBJ2-5; the D is unclear. TRBV23-1 is an ORF for which the function is uncertain. This CDR3 region has 13 residues. Between the trimmed V and J ends, which lost 0 bases and 5 bases, there was a span of 7 bases. The CDR3: CASSQSWLETQYF. Here the CDR3 DNA reads TGCGCCAGCAGTCAATCGTGGCTGGAGACCCAGTACTTC.

This clone was counted a few times. The rearrangement links TRBV5-6 to TRBJ2-7; D is possibly TRBD2 (5 bases). The CDR3 sequence is 15 residues long. The V end was cut by 3 bases, the J end by 3 bases, with 16 bases between. Germline CDR1 and CDR2: SGHDT and YYEEEE. The CDR3 spells CASSSQKGAIYEQYF. The CDR3 DNA sequence: TGTGCCAGCAGCTCCCAAAAGGGAGCGATCTACGAGCAGTACTTC.

The chain links TRBV2 to TRBJ1-5; 7 nucleotides agree with TRBD1. Germline-derived CDR1 and CDR2 are SNHLY and FYNNEI. V was pared by 5 bases and J by 6 bases, with 1 base of the junction left unmatched. CDR3 length: 12 residues. In DNA, the CDR3 is TGTGCCAGCAGTCACAGGGGTCAGCCCCAGCATTTT. Amino acids: CASSHRGQPQHF.

The chain combines TRBV7-9 with TRBJ2-7, with D perhaps matching TRBD1 (6 bases). The CDR3 length is 16 residues. Germline CDR1 is SEHNR and CDR2 is FQNEAQ (reference sequence). V was cut by 2 bases and J by 6 bases, with 20 bases left in between. CDR3 region: CASSLIPVAQGLEQYF. CDR3 in DNA: TGTGCCAGCAGCTTAATTCCGGTGGCGCAGGGGCTCGAGCAGTACTTC.

V and J are TRBV19 and TRBJ2-3; 7 bases are a match to TRBD1. Losses at the gene ends were 8 bases for V and 0 bases for J; bases not matched to a gene: 14. There are 17 residues in the CDR3. Germline-derived CDR1 and CDR2 are LNHDA and SQIVND (reference sequence). The CDR3 reads CASGSPAGTASTDTQYF. The CDR3 nucleotides read TGTGCCAGTGGTTCCCCGGCCGGGACAGCGAGCACAGATACGCAGTATTTT.

The CDR3 coding sequence is TGTGCCAGCAGTTTAAGGGGGCCTTCCTACGAGCAGTACTTC. This encodes CASSLRGPSYEQYF. The chain carries TRBV27 and TRBJ2-7, with 7 bases that match TRBD1. V dropped 2 bases and J dropped 1; count of bases not matched to a gene: 2. Germline values: CDR1 MNHEY, CDR2 SMNVEV (reference sequence). This CDR3 contains 14 residues.

There are a few counts of this clone. The J gene is TRBJ2-5, the V gene TRBV7-2, with 8 bases lining up with TRBD2. Germline CDR1 SGHTA, CDR2 FQGNSA. Germline trimming cut 2 bases from V and 4 bases from J; bases unmatched to any gene: 9. This CDR3 region has 16 residues. CDR3 sequence (DNA): TGTGCCAGCAGCTTATACGCCGGGAGGGCCGGAGAGACCCAGTACTTC. Translating gives CASSLYAGRAGETQYF.

This clone appeared a few times. The V call is TRBV5-1, the J call TRBJ2-7; 11 bases match TRBD2. There are 16 residues in the CDR3. The trim removed 4 bases at V and 3 bases at J, leaving 9 bases unmatched. Germline values: CDR1 SGHRS, CDR2 YFSETQ. The DNA for the CDR3 is TGCGCCAGCAGCCGAGTTCGCGGACTAGCGGGCTACGAGCAGTACTTC. Encoded protein: CASSRVRGLAGYEQYF.

This clone appeared a few times. The J gene is TRBJ1-2, the V gene TRBV6-5; unclear D gene. CDR3 length: 13 residues. CDR1 is MNHEY, CDR2 SVGAGI, per germline. Trimming took off 2 bases at V and 1 base at J, with 5 bases between the two ends. The CDR3 DNA sequence: TGTGCCAGCAGTTACGCCAGTAACTATGGCTACACCTTC. Its translation is CASSYASNYGYTF.

This clone occurred a few times. V usage is TRBV6-1 and J usage is TRBJ2-7; D is uncertain. Trimming took 0 bases from V and 2 from J, leaving 8 bases between them. This CDR3 contains 14 residues. Germline CDR1 is MNHNS and CDR2 is SASEGT. The CDR3 region is CASSEAGVAYEQYF. In DNA, the CDR3 is TGTGCCAGCAGTGAAGCGGGCGTAGCCTACGAGCAGTACTTC.